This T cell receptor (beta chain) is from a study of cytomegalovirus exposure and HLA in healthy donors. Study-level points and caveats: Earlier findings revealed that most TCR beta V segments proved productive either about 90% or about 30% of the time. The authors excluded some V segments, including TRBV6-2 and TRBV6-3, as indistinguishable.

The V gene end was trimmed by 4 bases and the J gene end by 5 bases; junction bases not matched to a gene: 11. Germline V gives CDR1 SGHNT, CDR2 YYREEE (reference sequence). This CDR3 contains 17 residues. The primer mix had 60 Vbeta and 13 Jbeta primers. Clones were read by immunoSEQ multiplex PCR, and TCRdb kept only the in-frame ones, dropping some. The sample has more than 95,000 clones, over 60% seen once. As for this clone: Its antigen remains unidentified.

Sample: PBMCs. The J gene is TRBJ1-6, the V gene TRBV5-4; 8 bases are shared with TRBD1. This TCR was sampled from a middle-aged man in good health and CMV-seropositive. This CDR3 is CASSLVGQGSNNSPLHF. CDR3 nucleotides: TGTGCCAGCAGCCTCGTCGGACAGGGTAGTAATAATTCACCCCTCCACTTT. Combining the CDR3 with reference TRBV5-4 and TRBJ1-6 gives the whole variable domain ETGVTQSPTHLIKTRGQQVTLRCSSQSGHNTVSWYQQALGQGPQFIFQYYREEENGRGNFPPRFSGLQFPNYSSELNVNALELDDSALYLCASSLVGQGSNNSPLHFGNGTRLTVT.